The clone carrying this TCR beta chain was seen at least ten times. Its specificity is unknown. In making TCR beta libraries, quantitative 5'-RACE with molecular barcodes was used. TCRdb re-called the 5' RACE reads with MiXCR, one entry per CDR3 protein. The sample has 250,000 to 400,000 distinct CDR3 sequences; approximately 10% are singletons. The V end lost 7 bases, the J end lost 0 bases, and 15 bases lay between the germline ends. The CDR3 sequence is 15 residues long. The germline V gene has CDR1 SGHRS and CDR2 YFSETQ. These data are taken from a study of CD8 T cells in ankylosing spondylitis. The study's findings and limits: The authors reported significant enrichment of disease-linked clones in matched ankylosing spondylitis synovial fluid. In the blood and synovial fluid of reactive arthritis, some motif variants had been previously reported. Clones linked to disease, bearing a CD8+ phenotype, were relatively rare in peripheral blood.

This TCR was recovered from a female donor with ankylosing spondylitis or in good health (not recorded which). The genes are TRBV5-1 and TRBJ2-3; TRBD2 might be the D (6 bases). Specimen: blood, either unsorted or a sorted T cell fraction (not recorded which). The CDR3 loop reads CASSLDGTSTDTQYF. CDR3 DNA sequence: TGCGCCAGCTCGCTGGACGGGACTAGCACAGATACGCAGTATTTT.